This T cell receptor beta chain was profiled in a study of neoadjuvant anti-PD-1 for oral cavity cancer. Background on the study: Nivolumab at 3 mg/kg was mostly given biweekly, three to four doses, pre-surgery. Patients without progression received a fourth nivolumab dose around day 43, then surgical resection on days 50-56.

Between the trimmed V and J ends, which lost 1 base and 5 bases, there was a span of 14 bases. The CDR3 runs to 15 residues. Germline V gene lookup returns CDR1 SGHTA and CDR2 FQGNSA. This clone came up a few times. Time point reported: after neoadjuvant nivolumab, at surgical resection. Data came from immunoSEQ multiplex PCR; TCRdb stores just in-frame clones and leaves some out. The data show 20,000 to 25,000 clones, with 26% seen just once and approximately 16% held by the top ten. Material: tumor tissue, obtained after nivolumab (anti-PD-1) treatment. The chain recombines TRBV7-2 with TRBJ1-2, with unresolved D. The receptor was isolated from a person between 40 and 80 years old with oral cavity squamous cell carcinoma. In nucleotides, the CDR3 is TGTGCCAGCAGCTTAGGGGTAGCCACCGGGTATGGCTACACCTTC. Translated, it gives CASSLGVATGYGYTF.